Sequencing of this T cell receptor beta chain was carried out in a study of cytomegalovirus exposure and HLA in healthy donors. Study information: Some 85 million unique TCRs, all from HLA-typed donors, were included in an early release of the data. General study findings and limits: It was reported that TCR beta sequences correctly inferred the HLA-A and HLA-B alleles for most subjects. The authors later found HLA-associated TCR beta chains more clonally expanded than equally common others. The study labeled more than 150 TCR beta chains cytomegalovirus-associated.

The PCR was carried out with 60 Vbeta primers and 13 Jbeta primers. The repertoire was sequenced with immunoSEQ multiplex PCR; TCRdb's copy has only in-frame clones and lacks some. The sample has around 100,000 clones, roughly 66% seen once. The germline gives CDR1 MNHNS, CDR2 SASEGT. V lost 0 bases and J lost 2, with 19 bases in between. This CDR3 comprises 18 residues. As regards this clone: The antigen is undetermined.

Sample: PBMCs. The receptor was derived from a woman in her 50s in good health and CMV-seronegative. The V gene is TRBV6-1, the J gene TRBJ2-5; maybe TRBD2 (6 bases). The CDR3 region is CASSEAGGGTWGQETQYF. The DNA of the CDR3 is TGTGCCAGCAGTGAAGCGGGAGGAGGGACCTGGGGGCAAGAGACCCAGTACTTC.